This TCR beta chain is drawn from a study of immune heterogeneity within non-small cell lung tumors (dated by TCRdb to about 2018). Regarding the complete study: Histology comprised a few squamous cell carcinomas, about nine non-squamous carcinomas and 1 tumor not otherwise specified. To look at intratumoral immune heterogeneity, the study ran whole-exome sequencing, RNA-seq and TCR beta repertoire sequencing on several spatially distinct regions taken from every NSCLC tumor. TCR repertoire analysis included approximately 52 tumor loci from about 15 patients, whereas transcriptome data included only 40 or so loci from 11 to 12 patients. Binding of neoantigens to the HLA alleles of each patient was predicted with netMHCpan-3.0 for mutant peptides of 8 to 11 amino acids.

For the TCR template, genomic DNA was extracted from bulk tumor tissue, and approximately 540 ng of gDNA was amplified for each sample. Multiple biopsies per primary tumor were taken during surgery, spaced as far apart as possible within the tumor mass. The study cohort was described as untreated, and the patients were newly diagnosed NSCLC cases having curative surgery. Donors were approximately 15 newly diagnosed non-small cell lung cancer patients undergoing surgery with curative intent. The resected tumor masses were reviewed by two independent pathologists. Sequencing was performed only on DNA and RNA samples of high quality. As encoded in the germline V gene, CDR1 is SGHTA while CDR2 is FQGNSA. The germline V end is reduced by 9 bases and the J end by 2 bases; junction bases left unmatched: 8. CDR3 length: 15 amino acids, cysteine to phenylalanine. The read is trimmed to its CDR3 DNA, 45 bases read in frame from base 1.

The paper's findings and limits, for the study overall: Within a patient, the same dominant CDR3B clonotypes appeared at multiple loci, but different tumor locations also contained unique high-frequency clones. Individual patients mostly had different high-frequency TCR beta clonotypes. A statistically significant but moderate positive correlation (R approximately 0.35) was observed between local T-cell repertoire clonality and local tumor mutational burden.

The TCR beta CDR3 region was amplified with a multiplex PCR system, in which a first round of 10 to 11 cycles was run using 32 V-gene forward and 13 J-gene reverse primers. The first PCR round was done with a QIAGEN Multiplex PCR Kit, and the primer sequences were filed in Chinese patent CN105087789A. In a second PCR round, Illumina universal primers were added with the Phusion High-Fidelity PCR Kit. Paired-end sequencing of TCR libraries was carried out on the Illumina HiSeq X Ten platform at a read length of 151 bp. On the study's bioinformatics: Cutadapt removed reads without multiplex PCR primers, PEAR merged read pairs, and MiXCR with default settings called CDR3 regions. Shannon entropy measured repertoire diversity, and clonality was calculated as one minus the Shannon entropy divided by the ln of the count of productive unique sequences. Clonotypes present at frequencies of at least 0.5% were defined as dominant or high-frequency T-cell clones. TCRdb reanalyzed the raw reads on its own, using fastp at Q25 for trimming and MiXCR for clone calling, and kept in-frame beta chains. Rows are combined by CDR3 protein, so each entry shows the most common genes and DNA. TCRdb's processing, not the authors' own work, is the source of the V and J calls. The sample includes 2,500 to 3,000 distinct CDR3 sequences, with around 45% observed a single time. The ten largest make up 7.5% to 9% of the sample.

With regard to this clonotype: The antigen it binds to is not known. Qualities for individual bases were not recorded, and no much larger clone is one base off.

This chain joins TRBV7-2 to TRBJ2-7; TRBD2 fits 12 bases in the junction. The origin of this receptor is a woman in her sixties or seventies with non-small cell lung cancer. The sample was lung tumor tissue. The CDR3 region reads CARSPTSGGTYEQYF. The nucleotide sequence is TGTGCCAGAAGCCCCACTAGCGGGGGGACCTACGAGCAGTACTTC.